Sequencing of this T cell receptor (beta chain) was carried out in a study of tumor-infiltrating lymphocytes in primary liver carcinoma. This clonotype has just a few counts. Its target is unknown. Synthesis of TCR beta cDNA was carried out from around 540 ng total RNA with a constant-region primer. A slightly modified ARM-PCR protocol with three nested multiplex PCR rounds produced these TCR beta libraries. TRBV1-TRBV30 forward primers paired with a C-beta reverse primer were used in the first two PCR rounds, which ran roughly 9 cycles each. TCRdb redid the calling of the multiplex PCR reads with MiXCR, one entry per CDR3 protein. This table has 300,000 to 400,000 distinct CDR3 sequences, roughly two thirds appearing once. RNA was extracted from whole blood without cell sorting, alongside germline DNA. Around 4.1 milliliters of peripheral blood were drawn preoperatively. CDR1 and CDR2 from the germline V gene are MNHNS and SASEGT. This CDR3 region has 15 residues. V trimming: 4 bases; J trimming: 0 bases; junction bases outside the gene matches: 1.

Whole-study results and caveats: The overlap of tumor-adjacent and tumor-blood pairs was smaller than that of tumor region pairs. The 250 largest clones made up significantly more of tumor than blood repertoires (p = 0.039).

What was sequenced was peripheral blood. V gene TRBV6-1 combines with J gene TRBJ1-4; 8 bases agree with TRBD1. This TCR came from a man in his forties with primary liver carcinoma and hepatitis B virus infection. This CDR3 is CASSAQGATNEKLFF. Written as DNA, the CDR3 is TGTGCCAGCAGTGCACAGGGGGCAACTAATGAAAAACTGTTTTTT.